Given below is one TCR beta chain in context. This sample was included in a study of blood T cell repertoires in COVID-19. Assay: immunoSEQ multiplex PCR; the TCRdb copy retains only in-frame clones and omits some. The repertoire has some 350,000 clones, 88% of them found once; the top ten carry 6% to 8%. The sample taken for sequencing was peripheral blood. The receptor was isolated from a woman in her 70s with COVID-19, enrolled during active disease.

The CDR3 protein is CASSVNSGGAAETQYF. Here the CDR3 DNA reads TGTGCCAGCAGTGTTAATAGCGGGGGGGCTGCGGAGACCCAGTACTTC. V is TRBV2 and J is TRBJ2-5, with 11 bases matching TRBD2. The germline CDR1 and CDR2 sequences are SNHLY and FYNNEI. This CDR3 comprises 16 residues. The V segment lost 4 bases and the J segment 5 bases; nucleotides outside the gene matches: 9.